The clone carrying this T cell receptor beta chain was seen a handful of times. The data were obtained in a study of blood T cell repertoires in COVID-19. Study-level information: Spain, Italy and the United States supplied samples that represented acute and convalescent COVID-19.

Clones were sequenced by immunoSEQ multiplex PCR, and TCRdb holds only the in-frame ones, with some missing. The table records around 32,000 clones, around 90% of them present only once. Germline V gene sequence: CDR1 SGHVS, CDR2 FNYEAQ. CDR3 size: 19 residues. Losses at the gene ends were 4 bases for V and 2 bases for J; bases not matched to a gene: 16. Sequenced sample: peripheral blood. This chain connects TRBV7-6 to TRBJ1-5; the match to TRBD1 covers 8 bases. The sequence came from a man aged 65-85 years with active or convalescent COVID-19. The CDR3 sequence: CASSYHRGDWAGGNQPQHF. The CDR3 nucleotides are TGTGCCAGCAGCTACCACAGGGGGGATTGGGCAGGCGGCAATCAGCCCCAGCATTTT.